This T cell receptor beta chain emerged from a study of blood T cell repertoires in COVID-19. The CDR3 length is 13 residues. Germline CDR1 reads SNHLY; CDR2 reads FYNNEI. The germline V and J ends were trimmed by 4 bases and 6 bases, with 12 bases remaining between them. Sequenced by immunoSEQ multiplex PCR; TCRdb stores in-frame clones only, minus some. The sample lists about 270,000 clones; roughly 86% were seen once. The table lists this clone with a count of one. V gene TRBV2 combines with J gene TRBJ1-2; unclear D gene. Input material: peripheral blood. This sequence was found in a man aged 35 to 55 with active or convalescent COVID-19. The DNA of the CDR3 is TGTGCCAGCAGTGGTGGCTACGGGGATGGCTACACCTTC. It specifies CASSGGYGDGYTF.